The present TCR beta chain was sequenced within a study of identical twins. Whole-study findings and limits: The more abundant beta clonotypes in cord blood had fewer insertions, and memory repertoires did not show this. In zero-insertion analyses, partial confounding could arise from invariant MAIT and iNKT cells.

This clonotype was seen only a few times. Its cognate antigen is unknown. V was cut by 4 bases and J by 7 bases, with 13 bases left in between. Per the germline V gene, CDR1 is MNHNS and CDR2 is SASEGT. The length of the CDR3 is 14 residues. Template switching (which added a universal primer site) was used, and cDNA carried unique molecular identifiers. TCRdb ran MiXCR on the 5' RACE reads and lists one entry per CDR3 protein. This table has 460,000 or so distinct CDR3 sequences, 11% to 15% appearing once. Separately, the same data were catalogued under a study of yellow fever vaccine responses in identical twins. From that study: Reported findings indicate that twins' vaccine T cell responses seemed partially convergent, partially personalized.

The V call is TRBV6-1, the J call TRBJ2-2; D may be TRBD2 (6 bases). The clonotype was recovered from a woman aged 18-29 years in good health. Sequenced sample: CD4+ T cells sorted from blood. The CDR3 coding sequence is TGTGCCAGCAGTGGGTCGGGACTCGACGGGGAGCTGTTTTTT. Protein sequence: CASSGSGLDGELFF.